This T cell receptor (beta chain) emerged from a study of human T cells and chemical hapten exposure. Germline V gene lookup returns CDR1 LGHDT and CDR2 YNNKEL (reference sequence). The CDR3 sequence is 14 residues long. The ends were cut back, 1 base at V and 5 bases at J, with 11 bases in the middle. Using its own MiXCR run on the RACE reads, TCRdb lists one record per CDR3 protein. The data contain tens of thousands of distinct CDR3 sequences, over 9.5% of them singletons. Time point: pre-sensitization, week 0. Documented treatment: therapeutic diphenylcyclopropenone sensitization with weekly scalp DPC.

This specimen was whole blood, taken in connection with sensitization to the hapten diphenylcyclopropenone (DPC). This sequence originates from a man in his thirties or forties with alopecia areata. Some clones in this sample may be carry-over from other donors' samples. This sequence joins TRBV3-1 and TRBJ2-5; D not resolved. CDR3 coding DNA: TGTGCCAGCAGCCAAGTAAACGGATGGGAGACCCAGTACTTC. Residues: CASSQVNGWETQYF.